Shown below are 27 T cell receptor beta chains from a single sample sequenced in a study of T cells expressing NK-cell markers. For each CDR3 protein, TCRdb gives one entry from its re-call of the 5' RACE reads, without DNA. The sample has 200,000 to 300,000 distinct CDR3 sequences. Specimen: blood T cells: a sorted CD56 or NKG2C T cell subset, CD4+ or CD8+ T cells, or bulk PBMC T cells (not recorded which). These receptors were taken from a man aged 18 to 35 in good health.

The V gene is TRBV3-1, the J gene TRBJ1-5; no DNA is available, so the TRBD1 call from TCRdb remains unchecked. Germline V gene data show CDR1 as LGHDT and CDR2 as YNNKEL (reference sequence). The CDR3 runs 15 residues. CDR3 sequence reads: CASSQVRDSNQPQHF.

CDR3: CSTMSGGAYNEQFF. The V and J genes are TRBV29-1 and TRBJ2-1; absent DNA, TCRdb's TRBD1 call cannot be checked. CDR1 and CDR2 from the germline V gene are SQVTM and ANQGSEA. This CDR3 has 14 amino acids.

The chain is built from TRBV18 and TRBJ2-5. The CDR3 covers 14 residues. Germline-derived CDR1 and CDR2 are KGHSH and LQKENI. This CDR3 reads CASSPSMGKETQYF.

The chain employs TRBV27 and TRBJ2-7; the TRBD1 assignment by TCRdb is unverifiable without DNA. The germline CDR1 and CDR2 sequences are MNHEY and SMNVEV (reference sequence). This CDR3 region has 13 residues. The CDR3 sequence: CASSFQGSYEQYF.

The chain employs TRBV11-3 and TRBJ2-2; TCRdb's D gene call, TRBD2, goes unchecked for lack of DNA. This CDR3 has 17 amino acids. The germline V gene encodes CDR1 SGHNT and CDR2 YENEEA. CDR3 residues: CASSLEWLAVRTGELFF.

This chain connects TRBV6-1 to TRBJ2-5; TCRdb names TRBD2, which stays unverified in the absence of DNA. CDR3 length equals 17 residues. Germline values: CDR1 MNHNS, CDR2 SASEGT. The CDR3 here is CASRGRPGLKGEETQYF.

The chain has TRBV6-5 and TRBJ1-4. The CDR3 extends over 15 amino acids. The germline CDR1 and CDR2 sequences are MNHEY and SVGAGI. This CDR3 reads CASSYARATNEKLFF.

V gene TRBV20-1 combines with J gene TRBJ1-1; TCRdb selects TRBD1, and the lack of DNA leaves this call unchecked. The CDR3 consists of 15 residues. CDR1 and CDR2 from the germline V gene are DFQATT and SNEGSKA (reference sequence). CDR3 residues: CSASRLAGGGTEAFF.

The chain links TRBV27 to TRBJ1-5; TCRdb reports TRBD1, a call that lacks DNA to check it against. The CDR3 is 17 residues long. Germline-derived CDR1 and CDR2 are MNHEY and SMNVEV (reference sequence). This CDR3 reads CASSPIPMLHSNQPQHF.

The chain links TRBV7-6 to TRBJ1-1; TCRdb's D call of TRBD1 is untestable without DNA. CDR3 length equals 15 residues. Germline V CDR1 and CDR2: SGHVS, FNYEAQ. CDR3 amino acids: CASSFRTGPSTEAFF. Looking up the rest from reference TRBV7-6 and TRBJ1-1 gives the full variable domain: GAGVSQSPRYKVTKRGQDVALRCDPISGHVSLYWYRQALGQGPEFLTYFNYEAQQDKSGLPNDRFSAERPEGSISTLTIQRTEQRDSAMYRCASSFRTGPSTEAFFGQGTRLTVV.

This sequence joins TRBV10-1 and TRBJ2-1. The CDR3 is made up of 16 amino acids. Germline CDR1 is WNHNN and CDR2 is SYGVQD (reference sequence). The CDR3 sequence: CASSDSSGGSYNEQFF.

The V gene is TRBV11-2, the J gene TRBJ2-5; checking the TCRdb D call of TRBD1 is not possible without DNA. The CDR3 runs to 14 residues. Per the germline V gene, CDR1 is SGHAT and CDR2 is FQNNGV. This chain's CDR3 is CASRPGQGGETQYF.

This chain joins TRBV6-1 and TRBJ2-3; TCRdb's assignment of TRBD1 cannot be checked, as there is no DNA. The CDR3 spans 14 residues. CDR1 and CDR2 (germline): MNHNS, SASEGT. This CDR3 is CASRDGYRGDTQYF.

The chain is built from TRBV7-8 and TRBJ2-1; TCRdb lists TRBD2, though no DNA is available to test this call. This CDR3 is 15 amino acids long. Germline V gene data show CDR1 as SGHVS and CDR2 as FQNEAQ. CDR3 loop: CASSSGQREEGAQFF.

The chain employs TRBV6-2 or TRBV6-3 and TRBJ2-2; without DNA, the TCRdb call of TRBD2 cannot be checked. The CDR3 is 17 residues long. Per germline, CDR1 MNHEY and CDR2 SVGEGT. Here the CDR3 reads CASSVPSGRTNTGELFF.

The chain is built from TRBV6-1 and TRBJ2-3; TCRdb gives TRBD2 as the D gene, but with no DNA this cannot be confirmed. Germline CDR1 reads MNHNS; CDR2 reads SASEGT. This CDR3 region has 16 residues. The CDR3: CASSVGLAGVGDTQYF.

V usage is TRBV6-2 or TRBV6-3 and J usage is TRBJ2-2; TCRdb names TRBD2, which stays unverified in the absence of DNA. The CDR3 length is 18 residues. Per the germline V gene, CDR1 is MNHEY and CDR2 is SVGEGT. CDR3 protein: CASSYSRILGRGTGELFF.

The CDR3 loop is CASSGYSNEKLFF. V gene TRBV25-1 combines with J gene TRBJ1-4. The CDR3 length is 13 residues. Germline assignment: CDR1 MGHDK and CDR2 SYGVNS.

J is TRBJ2-3 and V is TRBV11-2. This CDR3 is 14 amino acids long. Germline V lookup: CDR1 SGHAT, CDR2 FQNNGV. The CDR3 here is CASSLRGVTDTQYF. Variable domain in full (rest from reference TRBV11-2 and TRBJ2-3): EAGVAQSPRYKIIEKRQSVAFWCNPISGHATLYWYQQILGQGPKLLIQFQNNGVVDDSQLPKDRFSAERLKGVDSTLKIQPAKLEDSAVYLCASSLRGVTDTQYFGPGTRLTVL.

V gene TRBV4-2 combines with J gene TRBJ2-7. Per the germline V gene, CDR1 is LGHNA and CDR2 is YNFKEQ. The CDR3 has 15 residues. CDR3 sequence reads: CASSQARQSSYEQYF.

The rearrangement uses TRBV28 and TRBJ2-7; no DNA is available, so the TRBD1 call from TCRdb remains unchecked. The CDR3 loop spans 15 amino acids. The germline V gene has CDR1 MDHEN and CDR2 SYDVKM. The CDR3 spells CASSLQVRGSYEQYF.

V is TRBV7-2 and J is TRBJ2-1; the D gene TCRdb calls, TRBD2, cannot be checked with no DNA. The CDR3 loop spans 15 amino acids. From germline, CDR1 is SGHTA and CDR2 FQGNSA. The chain's CDR3 is CASSPVGLTSNEQFF.

The chain links TRBV5-4 to TRBJ2-7; TCRdb's D call of TRBD1 is untestable without DNA. The germline gives CDR1 SGHNT, CDR2 YYREEE (reference sequence). The CDR3 runs to 14 residues. CDR3 sequence reads: CASSLMKGAHEQYF.

The chain links TRBV4-2 to TRBJ2-1; the D gene TCRdb calls, TRBD1, cannot be checked with no DNA. Germline values: CDR1 LGHNA, CDR2 YNFKEQ. The CDR3 has 16 amino acids. The CDR3 loop reads CASSQMRDLSYNEQFF.

The chain uses TRBV20-1 and TRBJ1-1; TCRdb returns TRBD1, unconfirmable since there is no DNA. Germline-derived CDR1 and CDR2 are DFQATT and SNEGSKA (reference sequence). CDR3 length: 14 amino acids. CDR3: CSAPTGGHNTEAFF.

V and J are TRBV28 and TRBJ2-7; TCRdb's D gene call, TRBD1, goes unchecked for lack of DNA. This CDR3 spans 13 amino acids. Germline V gene data show CDR1 as MDHEN and CDR2 as SYDVKM. This CDR3 reads CASSLTQRGEQYF.

The V call is TRBV15, the J call TRBJ1-5. Germline loops: CDR1 LNHNV, CDR2 YYDKDF (reference sequence). This CDR3 spans 14 amino acids. CDR3 residues: CATSRDGDHQPQHF. Looking up the rest from reference TRBV15 and TRBJ1-5 gives the full variable domain: DAMVIQNPRYQVTQFGKPVTLSCSQTLNHNVMYWYQQKSSQAPKLLFHYYDKDFNNEADTPDNFQSRRPNTSFCFLDIRSPGLGDTAMYLCATSRDGDHQPQHFGDGTRLSIL.